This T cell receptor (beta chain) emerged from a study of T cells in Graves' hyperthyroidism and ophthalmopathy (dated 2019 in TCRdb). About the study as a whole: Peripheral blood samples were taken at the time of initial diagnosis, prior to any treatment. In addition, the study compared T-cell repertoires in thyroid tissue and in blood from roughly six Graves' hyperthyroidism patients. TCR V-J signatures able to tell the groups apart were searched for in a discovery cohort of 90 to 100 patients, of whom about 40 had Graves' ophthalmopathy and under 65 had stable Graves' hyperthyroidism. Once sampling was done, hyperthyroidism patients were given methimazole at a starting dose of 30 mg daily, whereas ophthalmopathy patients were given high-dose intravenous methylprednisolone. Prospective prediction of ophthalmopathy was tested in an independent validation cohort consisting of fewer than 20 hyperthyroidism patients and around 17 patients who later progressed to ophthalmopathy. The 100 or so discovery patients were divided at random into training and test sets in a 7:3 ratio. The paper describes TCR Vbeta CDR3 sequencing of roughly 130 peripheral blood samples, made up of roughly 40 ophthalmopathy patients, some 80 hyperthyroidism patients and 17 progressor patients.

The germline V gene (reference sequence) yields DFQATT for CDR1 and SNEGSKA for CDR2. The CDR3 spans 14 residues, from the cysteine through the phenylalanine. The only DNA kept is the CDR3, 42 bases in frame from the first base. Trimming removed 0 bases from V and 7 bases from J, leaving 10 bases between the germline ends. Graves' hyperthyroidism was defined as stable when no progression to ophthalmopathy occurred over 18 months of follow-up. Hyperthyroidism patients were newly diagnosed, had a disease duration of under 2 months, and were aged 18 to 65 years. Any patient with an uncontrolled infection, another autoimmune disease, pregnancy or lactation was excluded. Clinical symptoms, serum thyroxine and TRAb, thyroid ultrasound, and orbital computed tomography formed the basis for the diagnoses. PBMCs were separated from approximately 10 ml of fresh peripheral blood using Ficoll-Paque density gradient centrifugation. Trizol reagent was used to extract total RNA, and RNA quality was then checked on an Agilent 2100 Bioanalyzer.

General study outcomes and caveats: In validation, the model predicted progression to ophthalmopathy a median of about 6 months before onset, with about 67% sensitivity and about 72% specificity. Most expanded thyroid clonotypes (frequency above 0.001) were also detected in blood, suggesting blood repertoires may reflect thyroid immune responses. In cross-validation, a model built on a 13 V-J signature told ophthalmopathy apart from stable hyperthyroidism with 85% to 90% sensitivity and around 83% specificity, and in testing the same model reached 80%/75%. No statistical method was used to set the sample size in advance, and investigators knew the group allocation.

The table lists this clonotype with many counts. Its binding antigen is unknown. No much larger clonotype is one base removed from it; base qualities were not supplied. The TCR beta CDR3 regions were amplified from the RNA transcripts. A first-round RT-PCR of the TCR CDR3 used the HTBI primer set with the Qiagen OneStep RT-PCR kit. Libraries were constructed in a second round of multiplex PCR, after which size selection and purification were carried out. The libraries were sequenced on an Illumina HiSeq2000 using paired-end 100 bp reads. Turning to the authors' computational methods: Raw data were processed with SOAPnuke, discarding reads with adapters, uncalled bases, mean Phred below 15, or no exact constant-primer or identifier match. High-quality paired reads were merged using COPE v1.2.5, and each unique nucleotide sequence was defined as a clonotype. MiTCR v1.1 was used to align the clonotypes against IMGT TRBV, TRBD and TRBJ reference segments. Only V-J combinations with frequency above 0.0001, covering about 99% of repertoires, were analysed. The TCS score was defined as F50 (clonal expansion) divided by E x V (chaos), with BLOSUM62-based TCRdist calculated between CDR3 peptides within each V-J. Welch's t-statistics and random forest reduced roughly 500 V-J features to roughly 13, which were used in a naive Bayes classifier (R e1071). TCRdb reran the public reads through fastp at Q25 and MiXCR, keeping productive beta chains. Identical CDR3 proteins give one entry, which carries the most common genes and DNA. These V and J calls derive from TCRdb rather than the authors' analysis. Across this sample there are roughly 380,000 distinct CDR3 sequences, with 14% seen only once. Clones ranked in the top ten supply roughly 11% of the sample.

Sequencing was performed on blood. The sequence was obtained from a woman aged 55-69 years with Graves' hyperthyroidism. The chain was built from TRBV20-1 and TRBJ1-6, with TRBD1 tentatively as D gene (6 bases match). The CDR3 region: CSARDYRDNSPLHF. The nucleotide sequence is TGCAGTGCTAGAGATTACAGGGACAATTCACCCCTCCACTTT.